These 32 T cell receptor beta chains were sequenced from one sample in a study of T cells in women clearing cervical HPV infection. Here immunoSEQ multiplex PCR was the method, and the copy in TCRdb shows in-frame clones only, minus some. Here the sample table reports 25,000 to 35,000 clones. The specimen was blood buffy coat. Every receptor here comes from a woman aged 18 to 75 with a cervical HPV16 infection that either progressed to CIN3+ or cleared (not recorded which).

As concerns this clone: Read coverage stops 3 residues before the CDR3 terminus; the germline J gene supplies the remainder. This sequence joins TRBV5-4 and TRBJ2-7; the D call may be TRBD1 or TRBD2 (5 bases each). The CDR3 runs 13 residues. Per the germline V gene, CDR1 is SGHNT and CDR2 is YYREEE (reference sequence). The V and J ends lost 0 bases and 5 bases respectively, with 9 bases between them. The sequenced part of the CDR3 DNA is TGTGCCAGCAGCTTGGCAGGGAGTAACGAG. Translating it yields CASSLAGSNE. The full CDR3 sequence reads CASSLAGSNEQYF.

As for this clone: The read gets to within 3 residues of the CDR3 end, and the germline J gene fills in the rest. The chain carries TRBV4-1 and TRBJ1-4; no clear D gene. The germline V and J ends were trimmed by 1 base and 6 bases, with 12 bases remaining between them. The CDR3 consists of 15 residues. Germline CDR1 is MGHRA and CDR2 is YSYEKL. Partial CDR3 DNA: TGCGCCAGCAGCCAAGTTTCGACTCTTTATGAAAAA. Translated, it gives CASSQVSTLYEK. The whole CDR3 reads CASSQVSTLYEKLFF.

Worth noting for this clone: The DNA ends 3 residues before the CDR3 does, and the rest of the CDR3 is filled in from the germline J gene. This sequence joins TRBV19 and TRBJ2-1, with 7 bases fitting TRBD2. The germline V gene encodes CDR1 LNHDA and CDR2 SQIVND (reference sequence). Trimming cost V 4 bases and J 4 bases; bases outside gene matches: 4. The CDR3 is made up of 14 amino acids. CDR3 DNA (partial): TGTGCCAGTAGTAGCGGGAGTAGGTACAATGAG. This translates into CASSSGSRYNE. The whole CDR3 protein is CASSSGSRYNEQFF.

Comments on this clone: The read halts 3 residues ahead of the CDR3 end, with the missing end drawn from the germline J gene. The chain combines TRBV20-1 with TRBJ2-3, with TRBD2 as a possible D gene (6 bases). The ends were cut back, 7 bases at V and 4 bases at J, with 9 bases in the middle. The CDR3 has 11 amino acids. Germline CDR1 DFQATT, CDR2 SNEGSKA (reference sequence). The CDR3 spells CSGGVADTQYF. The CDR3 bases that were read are TGCAGTGGGGGGGTGGCAGATACG.

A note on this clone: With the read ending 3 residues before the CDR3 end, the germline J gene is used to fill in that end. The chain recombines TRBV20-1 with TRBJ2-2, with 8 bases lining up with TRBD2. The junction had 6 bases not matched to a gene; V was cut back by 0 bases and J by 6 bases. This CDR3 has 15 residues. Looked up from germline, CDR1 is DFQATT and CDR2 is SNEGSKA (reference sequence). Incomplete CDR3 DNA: TGCAGTGCTAGAGATACGGGACTAGAGTCCGGGGAG. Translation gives CSARDTGLESGE. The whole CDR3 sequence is CSARDTGLESGELFF.

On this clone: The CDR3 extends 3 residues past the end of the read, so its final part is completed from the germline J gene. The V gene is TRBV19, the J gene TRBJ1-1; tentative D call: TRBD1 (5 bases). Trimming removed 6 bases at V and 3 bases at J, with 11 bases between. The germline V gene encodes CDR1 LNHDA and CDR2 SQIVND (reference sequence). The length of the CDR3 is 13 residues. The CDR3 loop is CASRWIGDTEAFF. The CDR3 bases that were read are TGTGCCAGTAGATGGATAGGGGACACTGAA.

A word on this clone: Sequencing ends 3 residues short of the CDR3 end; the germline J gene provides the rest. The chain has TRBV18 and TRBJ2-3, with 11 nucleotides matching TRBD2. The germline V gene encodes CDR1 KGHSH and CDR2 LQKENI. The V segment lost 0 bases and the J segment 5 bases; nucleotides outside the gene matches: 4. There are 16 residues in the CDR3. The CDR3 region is CASSPPGLAGGDTQYF. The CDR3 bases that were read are TGTGCCAGCTCACCACCGGGGCTAGCGGGAGGAGATACG.

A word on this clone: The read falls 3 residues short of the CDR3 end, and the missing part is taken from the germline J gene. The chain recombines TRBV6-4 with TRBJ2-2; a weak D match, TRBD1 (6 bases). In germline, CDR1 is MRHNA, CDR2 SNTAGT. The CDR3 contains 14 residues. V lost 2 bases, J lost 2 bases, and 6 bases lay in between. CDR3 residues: CASSDGTNTGELFF. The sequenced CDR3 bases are TGTGCCAGCAGTGACGGGACAAACACCGGGGAG.

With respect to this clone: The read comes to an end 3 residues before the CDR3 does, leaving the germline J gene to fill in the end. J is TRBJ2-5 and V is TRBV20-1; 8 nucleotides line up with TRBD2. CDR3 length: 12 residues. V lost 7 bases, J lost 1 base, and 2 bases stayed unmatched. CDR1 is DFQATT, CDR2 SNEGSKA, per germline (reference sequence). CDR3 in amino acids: CSVTSGQETQYF. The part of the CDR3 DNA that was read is TGCAGTGTCACTAGCGGCCAAGAGACC.

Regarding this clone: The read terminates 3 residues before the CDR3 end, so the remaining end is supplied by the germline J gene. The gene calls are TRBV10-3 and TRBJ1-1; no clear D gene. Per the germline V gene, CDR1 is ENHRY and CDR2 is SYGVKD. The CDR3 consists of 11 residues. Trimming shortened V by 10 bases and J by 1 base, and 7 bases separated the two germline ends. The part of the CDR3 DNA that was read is TGTGCCACAACAGCGAACACTGAA. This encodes CATTANTE. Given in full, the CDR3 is CATTANTEAFF.

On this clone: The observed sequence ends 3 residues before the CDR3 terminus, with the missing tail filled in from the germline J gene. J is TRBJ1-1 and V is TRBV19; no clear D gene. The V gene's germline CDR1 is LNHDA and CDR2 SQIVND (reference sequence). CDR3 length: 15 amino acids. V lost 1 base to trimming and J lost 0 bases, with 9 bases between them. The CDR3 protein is CASSIGGSMNTEAFF. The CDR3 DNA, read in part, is TGTGCCAGTAGTATAGGAGGCAGTATGAACACTGAA. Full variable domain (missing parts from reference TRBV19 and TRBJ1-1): DGGITQSPKYLFRKEGQNVTLSCEQNLNHDAMYWYRQDPGQGLRLIYYSQIVNDFQKGDIAEGYSVSREKKESFPLTVTSAQKNPTAFYLCASSIGGSMNTEAFFGQGTRLTVV.

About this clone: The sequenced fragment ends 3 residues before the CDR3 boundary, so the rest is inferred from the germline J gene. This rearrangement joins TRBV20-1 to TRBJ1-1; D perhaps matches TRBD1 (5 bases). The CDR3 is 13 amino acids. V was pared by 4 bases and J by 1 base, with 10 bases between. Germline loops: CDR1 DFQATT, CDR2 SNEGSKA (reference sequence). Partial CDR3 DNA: TGCAGTGCTAACCGGCAGGGGAACACTGAA. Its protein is CSANRQGNTE. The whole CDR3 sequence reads CSANRQGNTEAFF.

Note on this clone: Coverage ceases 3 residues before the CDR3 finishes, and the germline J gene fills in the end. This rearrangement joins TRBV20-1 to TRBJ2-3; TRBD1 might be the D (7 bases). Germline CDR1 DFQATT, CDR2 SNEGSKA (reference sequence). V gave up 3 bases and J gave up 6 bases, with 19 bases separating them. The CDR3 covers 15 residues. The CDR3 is CSASRRRGVADTQYF. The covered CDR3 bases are TGCAGTGCTAGCCGGCGCAGGGGGGTCGCGGATACG.

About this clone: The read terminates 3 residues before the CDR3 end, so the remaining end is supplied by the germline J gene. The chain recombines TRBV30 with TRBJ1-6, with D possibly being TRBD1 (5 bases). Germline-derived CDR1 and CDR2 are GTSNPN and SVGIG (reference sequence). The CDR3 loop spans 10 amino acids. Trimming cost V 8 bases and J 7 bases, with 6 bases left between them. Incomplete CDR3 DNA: TGTGCCGGGGGGAATTCACCC. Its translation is CAGGNSP. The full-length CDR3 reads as CAGGNSPLHF.

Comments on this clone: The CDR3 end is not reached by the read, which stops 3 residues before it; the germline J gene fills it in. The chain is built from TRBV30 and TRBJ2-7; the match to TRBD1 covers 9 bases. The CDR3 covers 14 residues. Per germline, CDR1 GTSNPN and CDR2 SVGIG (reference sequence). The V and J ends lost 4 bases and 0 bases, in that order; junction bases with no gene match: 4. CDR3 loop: CAWNRGPSSYEQYF. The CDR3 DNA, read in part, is TGTGCCTGGAACAGGGGGCCGAGCTCCTACGAG.

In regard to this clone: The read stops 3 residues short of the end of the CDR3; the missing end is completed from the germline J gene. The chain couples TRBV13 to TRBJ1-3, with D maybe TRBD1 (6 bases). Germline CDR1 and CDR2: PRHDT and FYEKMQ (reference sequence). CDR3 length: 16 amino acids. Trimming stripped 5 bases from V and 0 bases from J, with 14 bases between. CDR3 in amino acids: CASSRGGRNSGNTIYF. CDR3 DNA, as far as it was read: TGTGCCAGCAGCAGGGGGGGACGTAACTCTGGAAACACC.

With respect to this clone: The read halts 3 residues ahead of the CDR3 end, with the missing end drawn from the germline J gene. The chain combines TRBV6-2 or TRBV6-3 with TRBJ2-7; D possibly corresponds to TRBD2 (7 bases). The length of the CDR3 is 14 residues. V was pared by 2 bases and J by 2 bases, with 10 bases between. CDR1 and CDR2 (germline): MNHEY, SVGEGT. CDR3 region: CASSYGGATYEQYF. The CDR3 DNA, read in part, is TGTGCCAGCAGTTACGGGGGGGCGACCTACGAG.

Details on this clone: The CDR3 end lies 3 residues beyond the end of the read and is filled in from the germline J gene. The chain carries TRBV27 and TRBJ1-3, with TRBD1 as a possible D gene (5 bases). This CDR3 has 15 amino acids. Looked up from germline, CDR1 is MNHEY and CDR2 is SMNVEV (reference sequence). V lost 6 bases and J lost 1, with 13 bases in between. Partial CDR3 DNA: TGTGCCAGCAGCCGAATTGGGGGGTCTGGAAACACC. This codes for CASSRIGGSGNT. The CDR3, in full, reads CASSRIGGSGNTIYF.

CDR3 loop: CSAPEMSAQETQYF. The sequenced part of the CDR3 DNA is TGCAGTGCCCCGGAGATGAGCGCCCAAGAGACC. The chain combines TRBV20-1 with TRBJ2-5; D gene ambiguous. Read data end 3 residues before the CDR3 end; the end is taken from the germline J gene. CDR1 is DFQATT and CDR2 is SNEGSKA in the germline V gene (reference sequence). Between the trimmed V and J ends, which lost 6 bases and 1 base, there was a span of 15 bases. The CDR3 totals 14 residues.

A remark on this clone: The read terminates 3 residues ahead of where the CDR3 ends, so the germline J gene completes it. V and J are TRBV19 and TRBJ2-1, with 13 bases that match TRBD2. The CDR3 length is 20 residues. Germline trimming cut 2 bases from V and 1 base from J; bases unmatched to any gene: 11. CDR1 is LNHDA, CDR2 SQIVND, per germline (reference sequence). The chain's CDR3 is CASSIRGTSGTLGSYNEQFF. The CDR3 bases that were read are TGTGCCAGTAGTATAAGGGGGACTAGCGGGACCTTGGGATCCTACAATGAG.

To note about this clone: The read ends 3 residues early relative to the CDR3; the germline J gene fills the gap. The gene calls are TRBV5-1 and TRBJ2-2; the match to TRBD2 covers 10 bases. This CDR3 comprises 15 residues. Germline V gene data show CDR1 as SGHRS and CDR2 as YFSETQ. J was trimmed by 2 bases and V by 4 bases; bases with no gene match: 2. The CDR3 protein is CASSRTSGNTGELFF. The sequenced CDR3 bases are TGCGCCAGCAGCCGGACTAGCGGTAACACCGGGGAG.

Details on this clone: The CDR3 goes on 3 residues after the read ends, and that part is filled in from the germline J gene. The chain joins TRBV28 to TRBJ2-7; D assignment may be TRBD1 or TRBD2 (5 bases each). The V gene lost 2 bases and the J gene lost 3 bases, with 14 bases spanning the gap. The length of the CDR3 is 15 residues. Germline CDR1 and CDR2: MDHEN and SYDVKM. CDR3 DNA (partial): TGTGCCAGCAGTTTAAATGGGCAGGGAGACTACGAG. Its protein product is CASSLNGQGDYE. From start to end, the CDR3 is CASSLNGQGDYEQYF.

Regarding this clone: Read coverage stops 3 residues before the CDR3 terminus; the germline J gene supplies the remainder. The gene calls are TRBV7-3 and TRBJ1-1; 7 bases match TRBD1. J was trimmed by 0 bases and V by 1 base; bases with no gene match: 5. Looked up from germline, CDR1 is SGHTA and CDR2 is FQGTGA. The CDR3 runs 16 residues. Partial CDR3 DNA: TGTGCCAGCAGCTTAATCGGGGGACAGTTGAACACTGAA. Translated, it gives CASSLIGGQLNTE. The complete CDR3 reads CASSLIGGQLNTEAFF.

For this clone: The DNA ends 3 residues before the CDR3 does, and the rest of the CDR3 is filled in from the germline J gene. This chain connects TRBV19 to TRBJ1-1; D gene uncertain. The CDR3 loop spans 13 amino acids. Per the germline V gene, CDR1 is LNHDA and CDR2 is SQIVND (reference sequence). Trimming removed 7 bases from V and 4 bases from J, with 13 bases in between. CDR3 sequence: CASTRLVGTEAFF. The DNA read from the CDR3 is TGTGCCAGTACACGTCTAGTGGGCACTGAA.

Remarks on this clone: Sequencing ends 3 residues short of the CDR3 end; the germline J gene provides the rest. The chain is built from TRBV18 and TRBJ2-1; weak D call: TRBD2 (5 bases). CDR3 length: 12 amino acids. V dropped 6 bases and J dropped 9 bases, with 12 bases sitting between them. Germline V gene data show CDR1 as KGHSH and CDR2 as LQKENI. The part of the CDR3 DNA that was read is TGTGCCAGCTCTCCCGGGGAGAGTGAG. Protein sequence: CASSPGESE. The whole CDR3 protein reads CASSPGESEQFF.

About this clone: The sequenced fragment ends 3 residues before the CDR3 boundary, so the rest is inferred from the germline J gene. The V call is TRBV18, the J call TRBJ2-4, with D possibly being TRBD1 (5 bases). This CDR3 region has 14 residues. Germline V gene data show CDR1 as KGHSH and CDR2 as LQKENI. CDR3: CASSPPQGTYGQYF. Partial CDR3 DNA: TGTGCCAGCTCACCACCCCAGGGAACCTATGGT. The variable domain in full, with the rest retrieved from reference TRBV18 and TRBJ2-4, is NAGVMQNPRHLVRRRGQEARLRCSPMKGHSHVYWYRQLPEEGLKFMVYLQKENIIDESGMPKERFSAEFPKEGPSILRIQQVVRGDSAAYFCASSPPQGTYGQYFGAGTRLSVL.

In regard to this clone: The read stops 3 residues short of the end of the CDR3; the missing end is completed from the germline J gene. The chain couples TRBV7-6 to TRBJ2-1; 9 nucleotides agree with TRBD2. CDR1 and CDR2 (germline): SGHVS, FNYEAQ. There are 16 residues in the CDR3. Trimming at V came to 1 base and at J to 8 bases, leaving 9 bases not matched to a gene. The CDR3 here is CASSLDVSGSDYEQFF. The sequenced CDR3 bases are TGTGCCAGCAGCTTAGACGTTAGCGGGAGTGACTATGAG.

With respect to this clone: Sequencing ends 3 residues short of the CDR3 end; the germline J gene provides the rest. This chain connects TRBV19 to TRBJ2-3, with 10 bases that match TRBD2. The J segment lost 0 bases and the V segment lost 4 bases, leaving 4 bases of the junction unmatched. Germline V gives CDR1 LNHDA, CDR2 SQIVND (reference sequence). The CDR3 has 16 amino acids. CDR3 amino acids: CASSTSGGASTDTQYF. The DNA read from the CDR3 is TGTGCCAGTAGTACGAGCGGGGGGGCGAGCACAGATACG.

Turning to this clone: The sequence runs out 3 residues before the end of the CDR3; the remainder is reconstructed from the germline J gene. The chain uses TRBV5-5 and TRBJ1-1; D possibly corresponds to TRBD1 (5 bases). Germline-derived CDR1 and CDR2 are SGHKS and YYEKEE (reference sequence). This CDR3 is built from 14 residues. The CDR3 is CASSLAVREPDAFF. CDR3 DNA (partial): TGTGCCAGCAGCTTGGCCGTCAGGGAACCCGAC.

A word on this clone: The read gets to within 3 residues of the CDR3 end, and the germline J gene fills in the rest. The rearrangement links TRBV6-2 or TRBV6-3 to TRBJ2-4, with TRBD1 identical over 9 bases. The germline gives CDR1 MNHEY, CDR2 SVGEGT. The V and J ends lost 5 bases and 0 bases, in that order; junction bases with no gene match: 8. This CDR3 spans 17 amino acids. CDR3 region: CASSHRTGVLAKNIQYF. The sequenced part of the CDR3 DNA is TGTGCCAGCAGTCATCGGACAGGGGTTCTAGCCAAAAACATT.

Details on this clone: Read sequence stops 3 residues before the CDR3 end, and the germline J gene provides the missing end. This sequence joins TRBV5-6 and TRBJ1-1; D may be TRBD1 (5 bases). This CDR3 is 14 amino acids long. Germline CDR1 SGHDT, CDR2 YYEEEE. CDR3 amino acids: CASSLGESGGVAFF. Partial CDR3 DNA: TGTGCCAGCAGCTTGGGGGAATCGGGGGGGGTG. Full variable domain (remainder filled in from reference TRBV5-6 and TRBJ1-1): DAGVTQSPTHLIKTRGQQVTLRCSPKSGHDTVSWYQQALGQGPQFIFQYYEEEERQRGNFPDRFSGHQFPNYSSELNVNALLLGDSALYLCASSLGESGGVAFFGQGTRLTVV.

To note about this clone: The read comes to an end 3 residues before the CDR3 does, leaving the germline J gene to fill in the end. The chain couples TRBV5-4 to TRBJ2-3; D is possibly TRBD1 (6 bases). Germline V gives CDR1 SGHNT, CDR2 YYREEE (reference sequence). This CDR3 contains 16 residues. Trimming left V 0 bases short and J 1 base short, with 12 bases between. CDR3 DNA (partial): TGTGCCAGCAGCTTGGCGAAGGGACACGGCACAGATACG. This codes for CASSLAKGHGTDT. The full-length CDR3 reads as CASSLAKGHGTDTQYF.